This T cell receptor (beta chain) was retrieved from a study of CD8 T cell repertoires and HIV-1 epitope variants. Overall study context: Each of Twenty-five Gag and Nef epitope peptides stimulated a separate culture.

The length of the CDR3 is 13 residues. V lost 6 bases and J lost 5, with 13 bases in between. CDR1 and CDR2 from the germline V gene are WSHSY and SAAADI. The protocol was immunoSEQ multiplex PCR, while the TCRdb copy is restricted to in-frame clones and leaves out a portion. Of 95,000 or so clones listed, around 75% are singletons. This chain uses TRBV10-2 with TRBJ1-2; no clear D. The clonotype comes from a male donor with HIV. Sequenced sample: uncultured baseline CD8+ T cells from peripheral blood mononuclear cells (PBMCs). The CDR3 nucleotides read TGCGCCAGCAGGCTCGATCGAGGATATGGCTACACCTTC. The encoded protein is CASRLDRGYGYTF.